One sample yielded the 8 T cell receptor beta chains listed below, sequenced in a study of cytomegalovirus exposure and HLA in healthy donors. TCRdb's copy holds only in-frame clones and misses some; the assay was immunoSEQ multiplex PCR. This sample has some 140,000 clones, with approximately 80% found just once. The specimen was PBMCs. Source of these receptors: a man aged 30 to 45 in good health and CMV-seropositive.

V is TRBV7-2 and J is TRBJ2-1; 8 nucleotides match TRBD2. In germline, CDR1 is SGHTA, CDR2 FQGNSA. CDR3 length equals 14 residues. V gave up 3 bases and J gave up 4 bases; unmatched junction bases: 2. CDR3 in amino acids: CASSFTSGYNEQFF. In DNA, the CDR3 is TGTGCCAGCAGCTTCACTAGCGGTTACAATGAGCAGTTCTTC.

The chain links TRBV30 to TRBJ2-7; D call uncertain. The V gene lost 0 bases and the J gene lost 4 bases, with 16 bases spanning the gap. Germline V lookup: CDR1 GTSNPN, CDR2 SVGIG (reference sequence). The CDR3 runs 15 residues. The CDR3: CAWSVEETSGYEQYF. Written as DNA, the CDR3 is TGTGCCTGGAGTGTTGAGGAAACGTCGGGTTACGAGCAGTACTTC. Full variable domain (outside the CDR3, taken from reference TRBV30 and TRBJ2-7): SQTIHQWPATLVQPVGSPLSLECTVEGTSNPNLYWYRQAAGRGLQLLFYSVGIGQISSEVPQNLSASRPQDRQFILSSKKLLLSDSGFYLCAWSVEETSGYEQYFGPGTRLTVT.

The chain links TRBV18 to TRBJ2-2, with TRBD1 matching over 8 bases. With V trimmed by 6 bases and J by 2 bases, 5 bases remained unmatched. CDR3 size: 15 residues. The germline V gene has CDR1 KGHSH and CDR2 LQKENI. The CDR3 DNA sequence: TGTGCCAGCTCTTTTGGACAGGGAAACACCGGGGAGCTGTTTTTT. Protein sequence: CASSFGQGNTGELFF.

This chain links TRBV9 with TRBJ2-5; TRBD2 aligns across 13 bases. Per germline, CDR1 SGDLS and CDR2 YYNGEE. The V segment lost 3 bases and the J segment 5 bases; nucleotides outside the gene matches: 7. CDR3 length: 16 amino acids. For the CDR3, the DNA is TGTGCCAGCAGCGCCCGAGGACTAGCGGGAGTGGAGACCCAGTACTTC. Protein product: CASSARGLAGVETQYF. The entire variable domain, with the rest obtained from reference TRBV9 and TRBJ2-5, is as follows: DSGVTQTPKHLITATGQRVTLRCSPRSGDLSVYWYQQSLDQGLQFLIQYYNGEERAKGNILERFSAQQFPDLHSELNLSSLELGDSALYFCASSARGLAGVETQYFGPGTRLLVL.

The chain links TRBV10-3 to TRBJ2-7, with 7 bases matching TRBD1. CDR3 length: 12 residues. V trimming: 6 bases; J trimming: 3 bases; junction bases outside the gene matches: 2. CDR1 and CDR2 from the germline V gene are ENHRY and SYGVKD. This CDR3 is CAIRTGSYEQYF. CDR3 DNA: TGTGCCATCAGGACAGGGAGCTACGAGCAGTACTTC.

CDR3 in amino acids: CASSSTSGSPSYEQYF. CDR3 bases: TGTGCCAGCAGTTCTACTAGCGGGAGCCCCAGCTACGAGCAGTACTTC. This chain links TRBV28 with TRBJ2-7, with 11 bases matching TRBD2. Trimming took 4 bases from V and 3 from J; bases not matched to a gene: 8. CDR1 and CDR2 (germline): MDHEN, SYDVKM. The CDR3 runs to 16 residues.

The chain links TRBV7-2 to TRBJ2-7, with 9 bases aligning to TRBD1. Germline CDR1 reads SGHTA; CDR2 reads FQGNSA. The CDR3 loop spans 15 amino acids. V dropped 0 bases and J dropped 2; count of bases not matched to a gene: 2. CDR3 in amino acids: CASSLAGTGPYEQYF. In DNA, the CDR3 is TGTGCCAGCAGCTTAGCCGGGACAGGGCCCTACGAGCAGTACTTC. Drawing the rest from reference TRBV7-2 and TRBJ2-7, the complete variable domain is GAGVSQSPSNKVTEKGKDVELRCDPISGHTALYWYRQSLGQGLEFLIYFQGNSAPDKSGLPSDRFSAERTGGSVSTLTIQRTQQEDSAVYLCASSLAGTGPYEQYFGPGTRLTVT.

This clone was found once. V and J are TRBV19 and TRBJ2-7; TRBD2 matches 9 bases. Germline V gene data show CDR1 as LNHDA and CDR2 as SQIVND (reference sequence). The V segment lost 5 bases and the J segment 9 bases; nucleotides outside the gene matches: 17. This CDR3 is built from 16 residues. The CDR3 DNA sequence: TGTGCCAGTAGTCCGGGGACTAGCCCTGGTGAGGAGGTGCAGTACTTC. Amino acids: CASSPGTSPGEEVQYF.